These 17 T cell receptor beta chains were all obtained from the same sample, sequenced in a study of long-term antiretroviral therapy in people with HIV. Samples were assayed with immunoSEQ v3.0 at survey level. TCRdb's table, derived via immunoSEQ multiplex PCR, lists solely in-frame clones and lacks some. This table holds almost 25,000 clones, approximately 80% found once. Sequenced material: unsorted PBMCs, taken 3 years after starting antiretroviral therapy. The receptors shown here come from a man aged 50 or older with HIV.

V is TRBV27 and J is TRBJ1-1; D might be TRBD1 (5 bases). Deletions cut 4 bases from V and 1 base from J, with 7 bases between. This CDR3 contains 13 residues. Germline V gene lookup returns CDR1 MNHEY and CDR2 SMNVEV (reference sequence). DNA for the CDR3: TGTGCCAGCAGTTATACAGGGAACACTGAAGCTTTCTTT. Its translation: CASSYTGNTEAFF.

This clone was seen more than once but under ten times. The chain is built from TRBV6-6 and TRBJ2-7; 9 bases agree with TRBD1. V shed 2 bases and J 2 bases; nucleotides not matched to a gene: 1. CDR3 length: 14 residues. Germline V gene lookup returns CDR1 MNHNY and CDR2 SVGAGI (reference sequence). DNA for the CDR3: TGTGCCAGCAGTTACGGGGACAGGGCCTACGAGCAGTACTTC. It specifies CASSYGDRAYEQYF.

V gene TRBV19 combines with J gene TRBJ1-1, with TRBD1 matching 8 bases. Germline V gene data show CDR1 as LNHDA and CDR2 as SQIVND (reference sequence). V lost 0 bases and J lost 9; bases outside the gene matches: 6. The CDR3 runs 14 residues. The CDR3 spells CASSIDQGALKAFF. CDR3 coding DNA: TGTGCCAGTAGTATAGATCAGGGGGCACTGAAAGCTTTCTTT.

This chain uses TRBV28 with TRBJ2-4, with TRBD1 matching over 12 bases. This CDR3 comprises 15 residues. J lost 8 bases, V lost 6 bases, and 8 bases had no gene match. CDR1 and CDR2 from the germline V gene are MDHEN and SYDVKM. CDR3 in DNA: TGTGCCAGCAGCGCCGGGACAGGGGGCGAAGACATTCAGTACTTC. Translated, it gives CASSAGTGGEDIQYF.

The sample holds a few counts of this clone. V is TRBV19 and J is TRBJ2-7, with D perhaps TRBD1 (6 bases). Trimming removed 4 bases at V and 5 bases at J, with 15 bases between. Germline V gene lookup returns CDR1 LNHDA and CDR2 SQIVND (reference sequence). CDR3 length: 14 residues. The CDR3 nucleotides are TGTGCCAGTAGTACACAACAGGGTCGGGACGAGCAGTACTTC. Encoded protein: CASSTQQGRDEQYF.

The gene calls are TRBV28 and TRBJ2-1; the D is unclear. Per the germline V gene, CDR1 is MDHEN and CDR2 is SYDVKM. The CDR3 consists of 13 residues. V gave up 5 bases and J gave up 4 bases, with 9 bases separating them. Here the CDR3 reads CASSPAGYNEQFF. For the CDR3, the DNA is TGTGCCAGCAGTCCTGCTGGGTACAATGAGCAGTTCTTC. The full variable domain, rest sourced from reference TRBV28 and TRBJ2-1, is DVKVTQSSRYLVKRTGEKVFLECVQDMDHENMFWYRQDPGLGLRLIYFSYDVKMKEKGDIPEGYSVSREKKERFSLILESASTNQTSMYLCASSPAGYNEQFFGPGTRLTVL.

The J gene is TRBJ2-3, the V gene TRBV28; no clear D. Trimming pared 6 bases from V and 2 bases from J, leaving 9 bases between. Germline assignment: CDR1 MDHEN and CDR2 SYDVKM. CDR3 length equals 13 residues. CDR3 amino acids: CASSLGLTDTQYF. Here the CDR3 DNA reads TGTGCCAGCAGCCTCGGGCTCACAGATACGCAGTATTTT. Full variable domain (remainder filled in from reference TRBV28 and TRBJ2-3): DVKVTQSSRYLVKRTGEKVFLECVQDMDHENMFWYRQDPGLGLRLIYFSYDVKMKEKGDIPEGYSVSREKKERFSLILESASTNQTSMYLCASSLGLTDTQYFGPGTRLTVL.

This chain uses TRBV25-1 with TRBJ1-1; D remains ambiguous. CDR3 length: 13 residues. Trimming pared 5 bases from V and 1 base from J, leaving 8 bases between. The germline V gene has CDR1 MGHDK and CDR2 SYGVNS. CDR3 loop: CASSRRGNTEAFF. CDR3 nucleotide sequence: TGTGCCAGCAGTAGGCGAGGGAACACTGAAGCTTTCTTT.

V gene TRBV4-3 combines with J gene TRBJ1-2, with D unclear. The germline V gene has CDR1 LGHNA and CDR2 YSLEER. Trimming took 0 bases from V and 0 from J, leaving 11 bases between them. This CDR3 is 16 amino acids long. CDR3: CASSQDSGFANYGYTF. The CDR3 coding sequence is TGCGCCAGCAGCCAAGACTCGGGGTTTGCTAACTATGGCTACACCTTC.

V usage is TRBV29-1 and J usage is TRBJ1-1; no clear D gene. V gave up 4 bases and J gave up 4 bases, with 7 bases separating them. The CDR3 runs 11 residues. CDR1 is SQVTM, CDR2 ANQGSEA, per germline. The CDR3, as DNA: TGCAGCGTTGGAGGCCGCACTGAAGCTTTCTTT. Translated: CSVGGRTEAFF.

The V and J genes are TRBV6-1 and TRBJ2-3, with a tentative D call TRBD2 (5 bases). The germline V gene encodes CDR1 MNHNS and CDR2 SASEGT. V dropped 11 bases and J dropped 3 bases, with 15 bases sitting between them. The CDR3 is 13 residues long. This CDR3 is CAGEGGETDTQYF. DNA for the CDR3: TGTGCCGGCGAGGGCGGTGAGACAGATACGCAGTATTTT.

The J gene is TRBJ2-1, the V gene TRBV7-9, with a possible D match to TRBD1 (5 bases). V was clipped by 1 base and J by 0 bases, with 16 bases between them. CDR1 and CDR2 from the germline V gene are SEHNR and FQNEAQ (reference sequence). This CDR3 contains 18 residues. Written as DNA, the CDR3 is TGTGCCAGCAGCTTAGTGGGGCTGGGGATCGTCTCCTACAATGAGCAGTTCTTC. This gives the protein CASSLVGLGIVSYNEQFF. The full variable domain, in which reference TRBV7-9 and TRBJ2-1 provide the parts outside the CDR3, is DTGVSQNPRHKITKRGQNVTFRCDPISEHNRLYWYRQTLGQGPEFLTYFQNEAQLEKSRLLSDRFSAERPKGSFSTLEIQRTEQGDSAMYLCASSLVGLGIVSYNEQFFGPGTRLTVL.

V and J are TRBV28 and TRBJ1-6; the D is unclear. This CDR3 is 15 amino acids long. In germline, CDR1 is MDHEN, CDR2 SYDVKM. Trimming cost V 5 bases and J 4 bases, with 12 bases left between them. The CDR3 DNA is TGTGCCAGCAGTCCAAAACCCCCTTATAATTCACCCCTCCACTTT. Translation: CASSPKPPYNSPLHF.

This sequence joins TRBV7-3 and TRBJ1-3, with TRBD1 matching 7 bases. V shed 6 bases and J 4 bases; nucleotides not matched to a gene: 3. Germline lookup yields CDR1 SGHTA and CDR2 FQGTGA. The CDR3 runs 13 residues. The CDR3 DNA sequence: TGTGCCAGCAGACAGACAGGGGGAAACACCATATATTTT. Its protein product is CASRQTGGNTIYF.

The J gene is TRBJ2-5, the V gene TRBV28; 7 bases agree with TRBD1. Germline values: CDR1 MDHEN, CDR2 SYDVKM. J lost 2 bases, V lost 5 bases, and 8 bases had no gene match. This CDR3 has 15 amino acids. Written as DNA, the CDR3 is TGTGCCAGCAGTCGTGTACAGGGGTTGCAAGAGACCCAGTACTTC. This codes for CASSRVQGLQETQYF.

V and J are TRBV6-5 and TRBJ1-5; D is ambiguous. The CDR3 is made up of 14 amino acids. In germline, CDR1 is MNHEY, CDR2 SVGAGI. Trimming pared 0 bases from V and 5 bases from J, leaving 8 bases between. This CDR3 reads CASSYSGIHQPQHF. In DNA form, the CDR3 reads TGTGCCAGCAGTTACTCGGGCATCCATCAGCCCCAGCATTTT.

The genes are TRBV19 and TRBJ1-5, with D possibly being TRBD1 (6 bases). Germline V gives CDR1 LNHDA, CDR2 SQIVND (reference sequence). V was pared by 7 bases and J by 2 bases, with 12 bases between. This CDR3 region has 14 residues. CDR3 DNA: TGTGCCAGTATAGACCGGACAGGCAATCAGCCCCAGCATTTT. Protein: CASIDRTGNQPQHF. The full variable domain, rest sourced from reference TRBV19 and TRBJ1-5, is DGGITQSPKYLFRKEGQNVTLSCEQNLNHDAMYWYRQDPGQGLRLIYYSQIVNDFQKGDIAEGYSVSREKKESFPLTVTSAQKNPTAFYLCASIDRTGNQPQHFGDGTRLSIL.